This TCR beta chain was sequenced during a study of shared clonotypes between healthy human individuals. Study at large: The study drew on a couple of women and three men aged 18 to 49 as donors.

Produced via immunoSEQ multiplex PCR; TCRdb's table is partial and in-frame only. There are around 2.5 million clones in the sample; over 85% occur only once, and 0.36% lies in the top ten. The CDR3 spans 15 residues. The germline gives CDR1 SNHLY, CDR2 FYNNEI. The V and J ends lost 3 bases and 2 bases, in that order; junction bases with no gene match: 2. Overall study results and limits: The sole specimen, blood, was sampled, and tissue repertoires likely differ. Several donors shared roughly 5% of their naive CD4 clonotypes. Non-shared clonotypes were found to have lower generation probabilities than the clonotypes that were shared by all four of the sorted-subset donors.

As regards this clone: Its target is unknown.

This TCR derives from a man aged 18-30 years in good health. Some clones in this sample may be carry-over from other donors' samples. The chain couples TRBV2 to TRBJ2-5; 11 positions agree with TRBD2. Sequenced material: naive CD4+ T cells from PBMCs. Subset reported: CD45RA+ positively selected. CDR3: CASSDSSGGQETQYF. CDR3 sequence (DNA): TGTGCCAGCAGTGATTCTAGCGGGGGGCAAGAGACCCAGTACTTC. Complete variable domain (other parts from reference TRBV2 and TRBJ2-5): EPEVTQTPSHQVTQMGQEVILRCVPISNHLYFYWYRQILGQKVEFLVSFYNNEISEKSEIFDDQFSVERPDGSNFTLKIRSTKLEDSAMYFCASSDSSGGQETQYFGPGTRLLVL.